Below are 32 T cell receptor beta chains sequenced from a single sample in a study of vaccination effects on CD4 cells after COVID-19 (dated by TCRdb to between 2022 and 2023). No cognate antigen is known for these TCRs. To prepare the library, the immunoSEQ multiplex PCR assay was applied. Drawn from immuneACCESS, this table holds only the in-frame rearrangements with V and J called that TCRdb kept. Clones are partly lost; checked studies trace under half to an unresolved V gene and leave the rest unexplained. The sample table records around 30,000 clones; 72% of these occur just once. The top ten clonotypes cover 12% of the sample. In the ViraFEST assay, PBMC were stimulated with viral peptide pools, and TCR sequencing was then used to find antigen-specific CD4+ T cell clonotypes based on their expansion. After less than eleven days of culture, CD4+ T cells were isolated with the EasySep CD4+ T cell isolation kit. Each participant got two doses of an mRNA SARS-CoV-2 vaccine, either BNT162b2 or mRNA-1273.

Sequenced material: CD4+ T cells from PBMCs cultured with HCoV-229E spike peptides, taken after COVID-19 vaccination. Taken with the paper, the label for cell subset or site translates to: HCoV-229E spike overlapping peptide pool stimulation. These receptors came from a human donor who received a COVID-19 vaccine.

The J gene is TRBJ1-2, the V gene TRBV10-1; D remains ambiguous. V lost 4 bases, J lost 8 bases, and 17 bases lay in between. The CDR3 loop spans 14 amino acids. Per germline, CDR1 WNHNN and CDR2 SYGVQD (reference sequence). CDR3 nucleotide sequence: TGCGCCAGCAGTGTGGGCCACGGACCCTACGGCTACACCTTC. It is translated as CASSVGHGPYGYTF.

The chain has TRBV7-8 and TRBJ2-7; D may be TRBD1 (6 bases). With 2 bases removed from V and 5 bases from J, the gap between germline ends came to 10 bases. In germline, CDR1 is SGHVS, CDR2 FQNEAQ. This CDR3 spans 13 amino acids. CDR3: CASSLYAGDEQYF. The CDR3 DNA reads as TGTGCCAGCAGCTTATACGCAGGGGACGAGCAGTACTTC.

CDR3 bases: TGTGCCAGCTCCCCGGGACAGGGGAACGAGCAGTACTTC. This sequence encodes CASSPGQGNEQYF. The gene calls are TRBV4-2 and TRBJ2-7, with TRBD1 identical over 10 bases. V shed 8 bases and J 5 bases; nucleotides not matched to a gene: 6. This CDR3 has 13 residues. CDR1 and CDR2 (germline): LGHNA, YNFKEQ.

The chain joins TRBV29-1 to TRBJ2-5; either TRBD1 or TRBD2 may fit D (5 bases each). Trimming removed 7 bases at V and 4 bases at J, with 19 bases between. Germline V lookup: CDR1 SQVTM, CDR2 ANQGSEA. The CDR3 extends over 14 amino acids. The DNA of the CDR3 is TGCAGCGCATCGTCGAGGGGCTGGGCAGAGACCCAGTACTTC. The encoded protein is CSASSRGWAETQYF.

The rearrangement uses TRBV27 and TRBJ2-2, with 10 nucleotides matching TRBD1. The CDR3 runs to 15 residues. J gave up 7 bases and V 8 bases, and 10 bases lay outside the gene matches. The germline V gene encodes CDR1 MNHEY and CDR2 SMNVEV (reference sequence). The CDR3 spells CASRPGQGLSGELFF. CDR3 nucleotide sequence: TGTGCCAGCCGCCCGGGACAGGGGTTGAGCGGGGAGCTGTTTTTT.

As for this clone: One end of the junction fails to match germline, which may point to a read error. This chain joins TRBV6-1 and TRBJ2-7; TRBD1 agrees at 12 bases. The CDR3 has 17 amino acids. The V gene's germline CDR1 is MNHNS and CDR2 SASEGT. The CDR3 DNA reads TGTGCCAGCAGTCAAGCCGGGACAGGGGGCTCGTCCTACGAGCAGTACTTC. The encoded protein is CASSQAGTGGSSYEQYF.

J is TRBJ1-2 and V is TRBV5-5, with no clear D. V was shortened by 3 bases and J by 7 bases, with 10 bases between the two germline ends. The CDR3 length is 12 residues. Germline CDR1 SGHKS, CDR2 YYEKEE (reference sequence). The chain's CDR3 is CASSSLVFGYTF. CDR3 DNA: TGTGCCAGCAGCTCCCTAGTGTTTGGCTACACCTTC.

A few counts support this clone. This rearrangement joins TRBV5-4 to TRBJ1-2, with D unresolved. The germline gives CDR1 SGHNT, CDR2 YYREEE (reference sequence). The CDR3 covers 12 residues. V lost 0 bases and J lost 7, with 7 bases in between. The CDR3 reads CASSLETGGYTF. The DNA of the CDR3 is TGTGCCAGCAGCTTGGAGACCGGTGGCTACACCTTC.

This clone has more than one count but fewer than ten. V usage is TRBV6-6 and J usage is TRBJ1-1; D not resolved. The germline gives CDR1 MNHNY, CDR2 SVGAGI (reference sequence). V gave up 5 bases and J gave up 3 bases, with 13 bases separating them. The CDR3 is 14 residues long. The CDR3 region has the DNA TGTGCCAGCAGTGACCCCAGAGAATACACTGAAGCTTTCTTT. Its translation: CASSDPREYTEAFF.

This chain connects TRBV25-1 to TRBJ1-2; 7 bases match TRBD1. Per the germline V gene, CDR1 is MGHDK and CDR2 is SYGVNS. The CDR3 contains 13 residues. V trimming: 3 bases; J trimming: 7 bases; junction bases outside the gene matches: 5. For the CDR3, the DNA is TGTGCCAGCAGTGAGCCCGACAGGGTTGGCTACACCTTC. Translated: CASSEPDRVGYTF.

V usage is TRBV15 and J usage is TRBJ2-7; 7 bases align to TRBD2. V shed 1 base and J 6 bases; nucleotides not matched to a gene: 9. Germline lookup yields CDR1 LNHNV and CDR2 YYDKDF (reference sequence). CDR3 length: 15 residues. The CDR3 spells CATSRALSAGAEQYF. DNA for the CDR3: TGTGCCACCAGCAGAGCCCTCTCGGCGGGAGCCGAGCAGTACTTC.

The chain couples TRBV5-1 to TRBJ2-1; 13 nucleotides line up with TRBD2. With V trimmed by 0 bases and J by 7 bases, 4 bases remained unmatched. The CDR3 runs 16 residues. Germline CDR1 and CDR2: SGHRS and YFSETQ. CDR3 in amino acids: CASSLELAGGLNEQFF. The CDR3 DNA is TGCGCCAGCAGCTTGGAACTAGCGGGAGGGCTAAATGAGCAGTTCTTC.

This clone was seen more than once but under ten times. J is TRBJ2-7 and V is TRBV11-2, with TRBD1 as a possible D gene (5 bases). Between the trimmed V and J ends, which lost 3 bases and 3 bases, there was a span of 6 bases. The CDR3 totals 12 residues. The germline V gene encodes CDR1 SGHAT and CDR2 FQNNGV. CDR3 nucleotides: TGTGCCAGCAGCTTGACAGACTACGAGCAGTACTTC. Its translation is CASSLTDYEQYF.

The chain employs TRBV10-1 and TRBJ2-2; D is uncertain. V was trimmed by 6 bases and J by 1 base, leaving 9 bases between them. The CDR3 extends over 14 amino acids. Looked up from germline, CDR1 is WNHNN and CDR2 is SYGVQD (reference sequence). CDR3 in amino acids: CASRLLMNTGELFF. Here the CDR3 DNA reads TGCGCCAGCAGGTTACTCATGAACACCGGGGAGCTGTTTTTT.

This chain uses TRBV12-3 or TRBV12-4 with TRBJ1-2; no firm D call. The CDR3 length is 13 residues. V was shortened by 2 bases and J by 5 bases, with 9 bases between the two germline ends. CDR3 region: CASSLSVGYGYTF. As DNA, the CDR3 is TGTGCCAGCAGTTTAAGTGTCGGGTATGGCTACACCTTC.

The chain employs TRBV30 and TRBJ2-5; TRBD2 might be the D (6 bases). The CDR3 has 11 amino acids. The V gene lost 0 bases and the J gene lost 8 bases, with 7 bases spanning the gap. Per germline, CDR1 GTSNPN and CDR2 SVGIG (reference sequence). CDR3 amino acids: CAWSVEGTQYF. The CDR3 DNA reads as TGTGCCTGGAGTGTGGAGGGCACCCAGTACTTC.

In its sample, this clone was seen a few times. The CDR3 coding sequence is TGTGCCAGCCAACTCAATAGCAATCAGCCCCAGCATTTT. This gives the protein CASQLNSNQPQHF. V gene TRBV2 combines with J gene TRBJ1-5; the D is unclear. The germline gives CDR1 SNHLY, CDR2 FYNNEI. V gave up 8 bases and J gave up 0 bases, with 8 bases separating them. CDR3 size: 13 residues.

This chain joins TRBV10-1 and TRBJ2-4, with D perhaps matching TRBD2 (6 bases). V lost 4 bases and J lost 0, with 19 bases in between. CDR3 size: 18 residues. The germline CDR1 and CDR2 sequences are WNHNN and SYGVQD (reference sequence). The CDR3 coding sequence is TGCGCCAGCAGTGCGGGACCTACCCGGGACTCAGCCAAAAACATTCAGTACTTC. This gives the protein CASSAGPTRDSAKNIQYF.

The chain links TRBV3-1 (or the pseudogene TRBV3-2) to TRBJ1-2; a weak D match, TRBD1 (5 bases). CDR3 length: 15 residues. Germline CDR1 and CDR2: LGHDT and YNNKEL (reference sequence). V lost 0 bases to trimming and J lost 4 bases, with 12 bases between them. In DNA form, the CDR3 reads TGTGCCAGCAGCCAAGATCAGGCGGGACCCTATGGCTACACCTTC. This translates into CASSQDQAGPYGYTF.

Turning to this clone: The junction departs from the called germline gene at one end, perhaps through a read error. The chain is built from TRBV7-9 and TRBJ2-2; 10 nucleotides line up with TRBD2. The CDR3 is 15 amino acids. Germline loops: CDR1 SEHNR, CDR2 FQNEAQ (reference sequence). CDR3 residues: CASSLAGADTGELFF. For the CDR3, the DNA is TGTGCCAGCAGCCTAGCGGGAGCGGACACCGGGGAGCTGTTTTTT.

The DNA for the CDR3 is TGTGCCAGCAAGGCGGGAGGGCACCTTTACGAGCAGTACTTC. Translation gives CASKAGGHLYEQYF. J is TRBJ2-7 and V is TRBV6-5, with TRBD2 identical over 9 bases. V shed 7 bases and J 4 bases; nucleotides not matched to a gene: 8. Germline CDR1 is MNHEY and CDR2 is SVGAGI. This CDR3 region has 14 residues.

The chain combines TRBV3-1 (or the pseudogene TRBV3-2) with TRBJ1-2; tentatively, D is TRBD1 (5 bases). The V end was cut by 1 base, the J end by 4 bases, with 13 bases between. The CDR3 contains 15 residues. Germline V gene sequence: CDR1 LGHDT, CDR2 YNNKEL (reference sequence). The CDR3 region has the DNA TGTGCCAGCAGCCAAGGTACAGGCTCTAGCTATGGCTACACCTTC. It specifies CASSQGTGSSYGYTF.

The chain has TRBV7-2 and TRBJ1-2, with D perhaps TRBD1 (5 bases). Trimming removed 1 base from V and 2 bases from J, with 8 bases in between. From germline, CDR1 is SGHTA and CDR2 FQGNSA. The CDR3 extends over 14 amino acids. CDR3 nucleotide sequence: TGTGCCAGCAGCTTAGTGGGGGGGAACTATGGCTACACCTTC. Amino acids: CASSLVGGNYGYTF.

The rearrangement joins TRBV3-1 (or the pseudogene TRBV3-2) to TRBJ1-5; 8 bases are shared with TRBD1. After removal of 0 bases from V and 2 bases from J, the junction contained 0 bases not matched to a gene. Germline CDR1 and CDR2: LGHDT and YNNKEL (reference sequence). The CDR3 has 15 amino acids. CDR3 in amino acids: CASSQEGQGNQPQHF. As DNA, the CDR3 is TGTGCCAGCAGCCAAGAGGGACAGGGCAATCAGCCCCAGCATTTT.

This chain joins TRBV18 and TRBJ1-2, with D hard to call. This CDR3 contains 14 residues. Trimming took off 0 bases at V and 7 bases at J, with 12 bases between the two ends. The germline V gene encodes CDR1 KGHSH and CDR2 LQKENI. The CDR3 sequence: CASSPPGSRGGYTF. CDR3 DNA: TGTGCCAGCTCACCACCGGGTTCGCGCGGTGGCTACACCTTC.

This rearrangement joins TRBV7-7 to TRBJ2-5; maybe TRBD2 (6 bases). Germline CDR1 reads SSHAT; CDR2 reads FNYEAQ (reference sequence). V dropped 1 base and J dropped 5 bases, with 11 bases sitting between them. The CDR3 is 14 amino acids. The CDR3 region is CASSLGASVETQYF. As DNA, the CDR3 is TGTGCCAGCAGCTTAGGTGCTAGCGTTGAGACCCAGTACTTC.

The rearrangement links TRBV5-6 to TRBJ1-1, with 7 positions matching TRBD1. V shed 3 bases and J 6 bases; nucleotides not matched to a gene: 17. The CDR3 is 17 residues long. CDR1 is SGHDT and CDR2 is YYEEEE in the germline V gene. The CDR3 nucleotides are TGTGCCAGCAGCTCACGACAGGGCCAGGGGTCGTTGGCTGAAGCTTTCTTT. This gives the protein CASSSRQGQGSLAEAFF. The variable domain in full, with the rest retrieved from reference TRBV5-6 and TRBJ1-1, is DAGVTQSPTHLIKTRGQQVTLRCSPKSGHDTVSWYQQALGQGPQFIFQYYEEEERQRGNFPDRFSGHQFPNYSSELNVNALLLGDSALYLCASSSRQGQGSLAEAFFGQGTRLTVV.

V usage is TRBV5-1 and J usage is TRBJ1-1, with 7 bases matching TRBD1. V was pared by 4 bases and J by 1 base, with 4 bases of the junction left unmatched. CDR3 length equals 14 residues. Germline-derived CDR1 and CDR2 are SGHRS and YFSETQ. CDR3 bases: TGCGCCAGCAGCCTCCGGACAGGGAACACTGAAGCTTTCTTT. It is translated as CASSLRTGNTEAFF.

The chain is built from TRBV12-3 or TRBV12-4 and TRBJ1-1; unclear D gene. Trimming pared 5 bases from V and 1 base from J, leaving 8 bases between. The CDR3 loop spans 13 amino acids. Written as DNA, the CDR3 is TGTGCCAGCAGTAGGACGGGGAACACTGAAGCTTTCTTT. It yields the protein CASSRTGNTEAFF.

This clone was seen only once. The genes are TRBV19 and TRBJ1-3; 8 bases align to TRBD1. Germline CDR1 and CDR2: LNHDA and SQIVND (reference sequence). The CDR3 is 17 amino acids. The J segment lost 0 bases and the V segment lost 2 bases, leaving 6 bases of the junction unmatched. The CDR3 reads CASSIFGTGRSGNTIYF. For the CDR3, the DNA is TGTGCCAGTAGTATATTTGGGACAGGACGCTCTGGAAACACCATATATTTT.

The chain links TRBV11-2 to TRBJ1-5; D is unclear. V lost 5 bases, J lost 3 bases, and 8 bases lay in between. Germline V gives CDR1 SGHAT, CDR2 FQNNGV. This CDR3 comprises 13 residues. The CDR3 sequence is CASSNSHNQPQHF. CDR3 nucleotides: TGTGCCAGCAGCAACAGCCACAATCAGCCCCAGCATTTT.

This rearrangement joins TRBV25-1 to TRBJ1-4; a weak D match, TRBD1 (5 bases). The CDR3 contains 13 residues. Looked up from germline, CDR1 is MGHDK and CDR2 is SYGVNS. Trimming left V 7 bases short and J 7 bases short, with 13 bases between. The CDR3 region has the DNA TGTGCCAGCAATGAGGGACGCGTTGAAAAACTGTTTTTT. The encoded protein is CASNEGRVEKLFF.